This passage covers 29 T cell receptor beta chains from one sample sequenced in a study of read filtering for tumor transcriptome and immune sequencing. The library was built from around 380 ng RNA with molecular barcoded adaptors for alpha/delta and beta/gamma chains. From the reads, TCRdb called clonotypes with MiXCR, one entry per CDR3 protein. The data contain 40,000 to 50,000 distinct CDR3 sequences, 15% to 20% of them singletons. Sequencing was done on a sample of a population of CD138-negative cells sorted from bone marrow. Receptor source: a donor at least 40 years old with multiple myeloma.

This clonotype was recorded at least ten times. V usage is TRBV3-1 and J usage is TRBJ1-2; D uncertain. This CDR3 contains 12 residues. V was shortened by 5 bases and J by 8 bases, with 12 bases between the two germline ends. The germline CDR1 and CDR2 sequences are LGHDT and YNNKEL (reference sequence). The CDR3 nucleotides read TGTGCCAGCAGCATTGGCATGGACGGCTACACCTTC. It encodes CASSIGMDGYTF.

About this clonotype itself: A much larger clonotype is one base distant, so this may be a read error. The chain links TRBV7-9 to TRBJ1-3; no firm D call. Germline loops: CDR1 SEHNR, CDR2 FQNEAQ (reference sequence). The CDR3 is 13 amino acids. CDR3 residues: CASSFSSGDTIYF. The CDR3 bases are TGTGCCAGCAGCTTCAGTTCTGGAGACACCATATATTTT.

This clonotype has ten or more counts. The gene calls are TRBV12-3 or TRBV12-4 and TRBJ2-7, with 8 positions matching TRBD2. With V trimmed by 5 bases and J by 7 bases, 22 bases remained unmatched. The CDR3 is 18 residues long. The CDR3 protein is CASSPPPTPGRARREQYF. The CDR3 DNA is TGTGCCAGCAGTCCCCCCCCCACCCCCGGGAGGGCCAGACGAGAGCAGTACTTC.

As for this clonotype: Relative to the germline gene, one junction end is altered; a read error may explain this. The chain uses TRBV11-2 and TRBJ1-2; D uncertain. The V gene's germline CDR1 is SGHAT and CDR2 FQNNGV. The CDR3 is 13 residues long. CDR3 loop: CASSLAGRYGYSF. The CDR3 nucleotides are TGTGCCAGCAGCTTAGCCGGGAGGTATGGCTACAGCTTC.

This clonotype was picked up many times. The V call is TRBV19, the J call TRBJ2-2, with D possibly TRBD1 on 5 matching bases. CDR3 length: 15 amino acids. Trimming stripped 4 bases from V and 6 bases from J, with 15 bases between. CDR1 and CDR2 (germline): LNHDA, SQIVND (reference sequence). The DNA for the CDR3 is TGTGCCAGTAGTACCACACTGGGGCGAGCCGGGGAGCTGTTTTTT. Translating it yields CASSTTLGRAGELFF. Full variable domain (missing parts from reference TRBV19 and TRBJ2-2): DGGITQSPKYLFRKEGQNVTLSCEQNLNHDAMYWYRQDPGQGLRLIYYSQIVNDFQKGDIAEGYSVSREKKESFPLTVTSAQKNPTAFYLCASSTTLGRAGELFFGEGSRLTVL.

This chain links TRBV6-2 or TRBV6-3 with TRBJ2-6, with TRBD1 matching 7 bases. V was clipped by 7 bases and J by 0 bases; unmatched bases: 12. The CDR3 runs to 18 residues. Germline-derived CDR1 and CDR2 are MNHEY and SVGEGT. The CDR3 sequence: CASIKDRARASGANVLTF. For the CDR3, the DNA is TGTGCCAGCATCAAAGACAGGGCAAGGGCCTCTGGGGCCAACGTCCTGACTTTC.

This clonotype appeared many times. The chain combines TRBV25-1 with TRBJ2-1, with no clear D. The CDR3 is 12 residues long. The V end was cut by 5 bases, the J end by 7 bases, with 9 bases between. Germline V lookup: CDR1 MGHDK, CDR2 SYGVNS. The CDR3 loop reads CASSLLGNEQFF. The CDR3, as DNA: TGTGCCAGCAGTCTCCTGGGGAATGAGCAGTTCTTC.

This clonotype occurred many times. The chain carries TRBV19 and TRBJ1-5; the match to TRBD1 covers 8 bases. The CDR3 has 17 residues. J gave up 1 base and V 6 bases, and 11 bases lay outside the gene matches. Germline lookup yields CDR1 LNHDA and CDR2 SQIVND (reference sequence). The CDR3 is CASRVRTGSQSNQPQHF. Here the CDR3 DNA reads TGTGCCAGTAGGGTACGGACAGGGTCCCAAAGCAATCAGCCCCAGCATTTT.

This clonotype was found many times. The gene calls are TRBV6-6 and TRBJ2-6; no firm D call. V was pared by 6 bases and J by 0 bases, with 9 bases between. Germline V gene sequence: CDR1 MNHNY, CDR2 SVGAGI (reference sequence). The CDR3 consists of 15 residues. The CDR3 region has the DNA TGTGCCAGCAGCGGCCGCAGCTCTGGGGCCAACGTCCTGACTTTC. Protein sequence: CASSGRSSGANVLTF.

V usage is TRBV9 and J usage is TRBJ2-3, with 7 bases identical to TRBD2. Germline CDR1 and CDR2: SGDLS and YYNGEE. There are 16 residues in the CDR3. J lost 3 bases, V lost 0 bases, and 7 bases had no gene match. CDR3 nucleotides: TGTGCCAGCAGCGTAGCGGCGGCGGGAGAAACAGATACGCAGTATTTT. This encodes CASSVAAAGETDTQYF.

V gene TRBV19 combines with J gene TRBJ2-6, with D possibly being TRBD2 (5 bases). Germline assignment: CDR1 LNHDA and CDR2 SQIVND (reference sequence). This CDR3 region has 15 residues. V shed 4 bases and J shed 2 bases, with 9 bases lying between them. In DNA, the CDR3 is TGTGCCAGTAGTAATTCCGGGGCTGGGGCCAACGTCCTGACTTTC. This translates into CASSNSGAGANVLTF. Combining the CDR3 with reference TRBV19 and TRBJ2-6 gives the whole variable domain DGGITQSPKYLFRKEGQNVTLSCEQNLNHDAMYWYRQDPGQGLRLIYYSQIVNDFQKGDIAEGYSVSREKKESFPLTVTSAQKNPTAFYLCASSNSGAGANVLTFGAGSRLTVL.

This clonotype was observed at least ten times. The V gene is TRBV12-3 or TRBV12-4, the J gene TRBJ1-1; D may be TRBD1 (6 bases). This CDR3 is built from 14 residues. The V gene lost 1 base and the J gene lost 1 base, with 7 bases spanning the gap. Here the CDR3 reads CASSLGQANTEAFF. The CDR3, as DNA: TGTGCCAGCAGTTTAGGACAGGCGAACACTGAAGCTTTCTTT.

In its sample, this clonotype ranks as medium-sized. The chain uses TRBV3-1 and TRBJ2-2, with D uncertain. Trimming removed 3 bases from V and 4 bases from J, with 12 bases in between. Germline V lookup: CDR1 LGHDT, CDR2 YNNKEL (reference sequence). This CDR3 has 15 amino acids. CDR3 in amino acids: CASSHRYRGTGELFF. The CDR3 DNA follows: TGTGCCAGCAGCCATAGGTACCGCGGCACCGGGGAGCTGTTTTTT.

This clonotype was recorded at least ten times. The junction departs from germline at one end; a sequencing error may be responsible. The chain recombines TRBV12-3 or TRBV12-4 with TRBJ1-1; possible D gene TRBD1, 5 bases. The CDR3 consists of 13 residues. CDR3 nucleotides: TGTGCCAGCAGCCTGGCAGGGTCGACTGAAGCTTCCTTT. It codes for CASSLAGSTEASF.

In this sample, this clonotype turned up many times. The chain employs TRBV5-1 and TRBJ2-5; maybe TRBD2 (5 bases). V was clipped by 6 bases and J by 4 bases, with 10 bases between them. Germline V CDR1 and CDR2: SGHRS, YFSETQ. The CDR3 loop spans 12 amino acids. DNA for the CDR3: TGCGCCAGCACCGAGGGCCTAGAGACCCAGTACTTC. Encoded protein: CASTEGLETQYF.

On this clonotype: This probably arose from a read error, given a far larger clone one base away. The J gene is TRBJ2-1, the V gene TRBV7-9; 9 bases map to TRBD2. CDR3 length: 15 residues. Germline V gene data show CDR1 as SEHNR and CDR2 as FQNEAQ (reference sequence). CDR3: CVSSKTSGQYNEQFF. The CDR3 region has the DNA TGTGTCAGCAGCAAGACTAGCGGCCAATACAATGAGCAGTTCTTC.

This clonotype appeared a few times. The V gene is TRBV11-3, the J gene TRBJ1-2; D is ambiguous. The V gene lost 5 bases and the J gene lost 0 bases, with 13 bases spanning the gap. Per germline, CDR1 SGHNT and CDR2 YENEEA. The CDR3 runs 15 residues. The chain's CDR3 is CASSPRRDTNYGYTF. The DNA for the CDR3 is TGTGCCAGCAGCCCCCGGCGGGATACTAACTATGGCTACACCTTC.

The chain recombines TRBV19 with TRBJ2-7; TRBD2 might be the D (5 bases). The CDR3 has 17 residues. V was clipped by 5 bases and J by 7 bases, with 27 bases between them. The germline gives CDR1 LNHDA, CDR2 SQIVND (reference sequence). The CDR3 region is CASSPRRGGLTPDEQYF. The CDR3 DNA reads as TGTGCCAGTAGTCCTCGCCGTGGCGGACTCACCCCCGATGAGCAGTACTTC.

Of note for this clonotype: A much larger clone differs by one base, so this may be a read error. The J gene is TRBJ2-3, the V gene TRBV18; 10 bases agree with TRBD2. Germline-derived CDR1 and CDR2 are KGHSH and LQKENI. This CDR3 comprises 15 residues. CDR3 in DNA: TGTGCCACCTCACCCCCGACTAGCGGGACAGATACGCAGTATTTT. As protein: CATSPPTSGTDTQYF.

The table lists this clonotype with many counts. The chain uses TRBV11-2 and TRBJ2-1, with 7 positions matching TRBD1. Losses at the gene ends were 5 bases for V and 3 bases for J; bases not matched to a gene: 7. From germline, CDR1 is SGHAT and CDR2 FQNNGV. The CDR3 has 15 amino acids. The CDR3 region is CASSPPRQGYNEQFF. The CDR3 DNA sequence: TGTGCCAGCAGCCCCCCCCGACAGGGCTACAATGAGCAGTTCTTC. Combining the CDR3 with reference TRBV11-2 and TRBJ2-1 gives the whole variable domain EAGVAQSPRYKIIEKRQSVAFWCNPISGHATLYWYQQILGQGPKLLIQFQNNGVVDDSQLPKDRFSAERLKGVDSTLKIQPAKLEDSAVYLCASSPPRQGYNEQFFGPGTRLTVL.

CDR3 sequence: CASSSPRGTSGTRSTDTQYF. The CDR3 coding sequence is TGTGCCAGCAGCTCCCCTCGAGGGACTAGCGGGACGCGAAGCACAGATACGCAGTATTTT. This chain joins TRBV7-2 and TRBJ2-3; the match to TRBD2 covers 13 bases. The CDR3 extends over 20 amino acids. The V and J ends lost 4 bases and 0 bases, in that order; junction bases with no gene match: 13. Germline V CDR1 and CDR2: SGHTA, FQGNSA.

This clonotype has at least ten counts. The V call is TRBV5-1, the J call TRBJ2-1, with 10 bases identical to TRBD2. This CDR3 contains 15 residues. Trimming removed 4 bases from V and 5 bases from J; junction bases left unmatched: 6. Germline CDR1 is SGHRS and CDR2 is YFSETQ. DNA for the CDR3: TGCGCCAGCAGCACCGTAGCGGGAGGCGACAATGAGCAGTTCTTC. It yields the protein CASSTVAGGDNEQFF.

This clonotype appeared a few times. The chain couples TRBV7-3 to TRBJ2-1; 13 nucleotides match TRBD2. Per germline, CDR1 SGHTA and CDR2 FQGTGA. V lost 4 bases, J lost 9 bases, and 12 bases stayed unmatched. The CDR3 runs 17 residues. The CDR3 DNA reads TGTGCCAGCAGCTCCTACGGACTAGCGGGAGTACCCTCTGAGCAGTTCTTC. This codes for CASSSYGLAGVPSEQFF.

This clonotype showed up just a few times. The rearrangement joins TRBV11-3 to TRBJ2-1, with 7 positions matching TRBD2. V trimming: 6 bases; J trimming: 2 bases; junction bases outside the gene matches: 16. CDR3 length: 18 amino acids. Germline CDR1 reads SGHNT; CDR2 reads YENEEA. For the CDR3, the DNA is TGTGCCAGCAGTCATCCCGGAGGGCTAGCGGAAGCCTACAATGAGCAGTTCTTC. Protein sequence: CASSHPGGLAEAYNEQFF.

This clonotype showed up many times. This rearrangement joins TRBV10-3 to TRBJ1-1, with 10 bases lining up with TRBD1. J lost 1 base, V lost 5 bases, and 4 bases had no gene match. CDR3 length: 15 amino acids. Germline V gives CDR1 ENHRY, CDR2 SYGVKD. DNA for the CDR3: TGTGCCATCAGTCCGACAGGGGGCCGGAACACTGAAGCTTTCTTT. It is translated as CAISPTGGRNTEAFF.

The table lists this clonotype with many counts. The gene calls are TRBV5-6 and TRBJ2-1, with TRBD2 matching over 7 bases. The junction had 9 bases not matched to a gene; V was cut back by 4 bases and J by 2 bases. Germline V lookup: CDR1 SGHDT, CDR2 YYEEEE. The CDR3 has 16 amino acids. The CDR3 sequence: CASSPDPGRAYNEQFF. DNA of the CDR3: TGTGCCAGCAGCCCGGACCCTGGGAGGGCCTACAATGAGCAGTTCTTC.

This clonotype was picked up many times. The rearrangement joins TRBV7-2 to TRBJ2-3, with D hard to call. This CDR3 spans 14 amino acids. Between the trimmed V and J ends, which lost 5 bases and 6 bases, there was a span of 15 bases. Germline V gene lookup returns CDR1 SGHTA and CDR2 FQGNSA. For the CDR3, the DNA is TGTGCCAGCAGCACCTCCGGCGCAGTGGATACGCAGTATTTT. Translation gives CASSTSGAVDTQYF. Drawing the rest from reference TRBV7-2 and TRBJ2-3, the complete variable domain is GAGVSQSPSNKVTEKGKDVELRCDPISGHTALYWYRQSLGQGLEFLIYFQGNSAPDKSGLPSDRFSAERTGGSVSTLTIQRTQQEDSAVYLCASSTSGAVDTQYFGPGTRLTVL.

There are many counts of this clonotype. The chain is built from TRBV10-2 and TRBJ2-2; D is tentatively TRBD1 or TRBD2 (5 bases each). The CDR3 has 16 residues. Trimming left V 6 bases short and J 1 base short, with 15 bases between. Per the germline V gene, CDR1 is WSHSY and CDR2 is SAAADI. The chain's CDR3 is CASSRDRFKNTGELFF. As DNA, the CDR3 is TGCGCCAGCAGCCGGGACCGTTTTAAGAACACCGGGGAGCTGTTTTTT.

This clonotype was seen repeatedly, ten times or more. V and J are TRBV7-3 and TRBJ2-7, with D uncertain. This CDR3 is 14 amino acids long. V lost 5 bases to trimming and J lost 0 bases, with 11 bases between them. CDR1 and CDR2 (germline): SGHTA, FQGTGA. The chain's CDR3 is CASSPQASSYEQYF. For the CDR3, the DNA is TGTGCCAGCAGCCCCCAAGCCAGCTCCTACGAGCAGTACTTC.